Given below is one T cell receptor (beta chain) in context. No antigen is known for it. This table comes from immunoSEQ multiplex PCR, and its TCRdb copy is limited to in-frame clones, with some not included. The table lists 25,000 to 35,000 clones, around 91% of them singletons. This sample was taken from a study of a mutant IDH1 vaccine in newly diagnosed glioma. The overall study: Weeks 1, 3, 5, 7, 11, 15, 19 and 23 were when patients received their eight vaccinations. Vaccines were begun 4-6 weeks after radiotherapy alone, or with temozolomide cycles. Antecedent treatment encompassed radiotherapy, temozolomide, or their combination; the majority received both.

This CDR3 comprises 15 residues. CDR1 and CDR2 from the germline V gene are ENHRY and SYGVKD. V lost 8 bases, J lost 4 bases, and 20 bases lay in between. Notes on the study in general: In 80% to 95% of patients, immune responses induced by the vaccine occurred.

The time point here: week 11, during vaccination. Vaccinated patients received 300 ug of mutant IDH1 20-mer peptide per dose, with topical imiquimod. V usage is TRBV10-3 and J usage is TRBJ1-1; TRBD1 is a possible D gene (6 bases). The sequence was collected from a man aged 18-30 years with glioma. Source: PBMCs, taken from a glioma patient whose treatment included an IDH1 peptide vaccine. CDR3 DNA sequence: TGTGCCATCGGGGCCCGTCCACAGGGAGCCACTGAAGCTTTCTTT. Protein product: CAIGARPQGATEAFF.